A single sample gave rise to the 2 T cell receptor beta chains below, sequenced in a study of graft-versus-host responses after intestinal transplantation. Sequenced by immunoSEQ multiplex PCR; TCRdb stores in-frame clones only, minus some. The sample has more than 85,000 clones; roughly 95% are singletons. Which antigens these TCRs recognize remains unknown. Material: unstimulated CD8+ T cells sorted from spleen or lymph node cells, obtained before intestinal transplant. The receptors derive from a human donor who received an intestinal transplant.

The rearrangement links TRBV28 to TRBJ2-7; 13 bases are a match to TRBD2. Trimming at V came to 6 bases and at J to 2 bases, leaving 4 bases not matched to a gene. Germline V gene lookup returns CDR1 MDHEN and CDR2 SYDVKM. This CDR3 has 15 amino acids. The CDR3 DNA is TGTGCCAGCAGGGCTACTAGCGGGAGGGCCTACGAGCAGTACTTC. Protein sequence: CASRATSGRAYEQYF. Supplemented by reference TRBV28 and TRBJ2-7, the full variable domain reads DVKVTQSSRYLVKRTGEKVFLECVQDMDHENMFWYRQDPGLGLRLIYFSYDVKMKEKGDIPEGYSVSREKKERFSLILESASTNQTSMYLCASRATSGRAYEQYFGPGTRLTVT.

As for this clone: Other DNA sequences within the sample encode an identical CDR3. CDR3 bases: TGTGCCAGCAGTTTGGGGGATACGCAGTATTTT. Encoded protein: CASSLGDTQYF. V usage is TRBV27 and J usage is TRBJ2-3, with D uncertain. Germline values: CDR1 MNHEY, CDR2 SMNVEV (reference sequence). Trimming removed 3 bases at V and 6 bases at J, with 4 bases between. The CDR3 has 11 amino acids.